A selection of T cell receptor beta chains follows, all from one sample in a study of CD8+CD57+ T cells in acquired aplastic anemia. From the reads, TCRdb called clonotypes with MiXCR, one entry per CDR3 protein. The top ten clones hold roughly 50% of a sample with some 200,000 distinct CDR3 sequences, 65% of them seen once. Material: sorted CD4+, CD8+, or CD8+CD57+ T cells (not recorded which) from PBMCs. The origin of the receptors is a human donor with aplastic anemia. The CDR3 runs from the conserved cysteine through the conserved F or W. The order of the fields is V gene, J gene, D gene, clone size, CDR3 protein, CDR3 DNA. A D gene is named only where the DNA matches it firmly. Size values are once, few and many counts, or a class for expanded clones, and some rows have none.

v_call: TRBV10-2; j_call: TRBJ2-5; d_call: -; clone_size: -; cdr3_aa: CASSGGAGITWETRYF; cdr3_nt: TGCGCCAGCAGCGGGGGTGCGGGTATTACGTGGGAGACCCGGTACTTC
v_call: TRBV10-1; j_call: TRBJ2-1; d_call: -; clone_size: -; cdr3_aa: CAAGGHNNELFF; cdr3_nt: TGTGCCGCTGGGGGACACAACAATGAGCTGTTCTTC
v_call: TRBV9; j_call: TRBJ2-7; d_call: -; clone_size: many; cdr3_aa: CASSLGQFTYEQYF; cdr3_nt: TGTGCCAGCAGCTTAGGACAGTTCACCTACGAGCAGTACTTC
v_call: TRBV20-1; j_call: TRBJ1-1; d_call: -; clone_size: -; cdr3_aa: CSANHRARVTEAFF; cdr3_nt: TGCAGTGCTAACCATAGGGCACGAGTCACTGAAGCTTTCTTT
v_call: TRBV2; j_call: TRBJ2-1; d_call: TRBD1; clone_size: -; cdr3_aa: CASSEDRGRTNGQFF; cdr3_nt: TGTGCCAGCAGTGAAGACAGGGGGCGTACCAATGGGCAGTTCTTC
v_call: TRBV6-2/TRBV6-3; j_call: TRBJ2-7; d_call: -; clone_size: -; cdr3_aa: CASSYDRTYEQYF; cdr3_nt: TGTGCCAGCAGTTACGACAGGACCTACGAGCAGTACTTC
v_call: TRBV7-8; j_call: TRBJ1-1; d_call: -; clone_size: few; cdr3_aa: CASSLGQENTEAFF; cdr3_nt: TGTGCCAGCAGCTTAGGACAGGAGAACACTGAAGCTTTCTTT
v_call: TRBV20-1; j_call: TRBJ2-7; d_call: -; clone_size: few; cdr3_aa: CSARGRAQLEQYF; cdr3_nt: TGCAGTGCTAGAGGCAGGGCTCAACTCGAGCAGTACTTC
v_call: TRBV10-3; j_call: TRBJ2-3; d_call: TRBD2; clone_size: -; cdr3_aa: CAISESKFGGATDTQYF; cdr3_nt: TGTGCCATCAGTGAGTCGAAGTTCGGGGGGGCCACAGATACGCAGTATTTT
v_call: TRBV4-2; j_call: TRBJ2-5; d_call: TRBD2; clone_size: -; cdr3_aa: CASSREASGEETQYF; cdr3_nt: TGTGCCAGCAGCCGAGAGGCTAGCGGGGAAGAGACCCAGTACTTC
v_call: TRBV7-2; j_call: TRBJ2-5; d_call: -; clone_size: few; cdr3_aa: CASSLQVETQYF; cdr3_nt: TGTGCCAGCAGCTTACAGGTAGAGACCCAGTACTTC
v_call: TRBV9; j_call: TRBJ2-1; d_call: -; clone_size: -; cdr3_aa: CASSVVDWFSYNEQFF; cdr3_nt: TGTGCCAGCAGCGTAGTGGACTGGTTCTCCTACAATGAGCAGTTCTTC
v_call: TRBV5-1; j_call: TRBJ2-7; d_call: -; clone_size: few; cdr3_aa: CASSELRGRAYEQYF; cdr3_nt: TGCGCCAGCAGCGAACTTCGGGGCCGTGCCTACGAGCAGTACTTC
v_call: TRBV27; j_call: TRBJ2-3; d_call: -; clone_size: -; cdr3_aa: CASSLSWTPTDTQYF; cdr3_nt: TGTGCCAGCAGTTTATCTTGGACTCCCACAGATACGCAGTATTTT
v_call: TRBV7-9; j_call: TRBJ2-7; d_call: -; clone_size: -; cdr3_aa: CASSPDGSEQYF; cdr3_nt: TGTGCCAGCAGCCCCGACGGGAGCGAGCAGTACTTC
v_call: TRBV20-1; j_call: TRBJ1-5; d_call: -; clone_size: -; cdr3_aa: CSARDRGSSNQPQHF; cdr3_nt: TGCAGTGCTAGAGATCGGGGGTCGAGCAATCAGCCCCAGCATTTT
v_call: TRBV7-9; j_call: TRBJ2-7; d_call: -; clone_size: many; cdr3_aa: CASSLATPYEQYF; cdr3_nt: TGTGCCAGCAGCTTAGCGACCCCCTACGAGCAGTACTTC
v_call: TRBV5-5; j_call: TRBJ2-3; d_call: -; clone_size: once; cdr3_aa: CASSLDFTGTQYF; cdr3_nt: TGTGCTAGCAGCTTGGACTTCACAGGTACGCAGTATTTT
v_call: TRBV2; j_call: TRBJ2-6; d_call: -; clone_size: -; cdr3_aa: CASRGQTNVLTF; cdr3_nt: TGTGCCAGCAGGGGGCAGACCAACGTCCTGACTTTC
v_call: TRBV10-3; j_call: TRBJ2-1; d_call: TRBD2; clone_size: -; cdr3_aa: CAITAGFSYNEQFF; cdr3_nt: TGTGCCATCACAGCGGGGTTCTCCTACAATGAGCAGTTCTTC
v_call: TRBV7-6; j_call: TRBJ2-1; d_call: TRBD2; clone_size: many; cdr3_aa: CASSLVEAGDEQFF; cdr3_nt: TGTGCCAGCAGCTTAGTAGAAGCGGGGGATGAGCAGTTCTTC
v_call: TRBV24-1; j_call: TRBJ2-3; d_call: -; clone_size: once; cdr3_aa: CATSDLANPDTQYF; cdr3_nt: TGTGCCACCAGTGATTTGGCCAACCCAGATACGCAGTATTTT
v_call: TRBV10-3; j_call: TRBJ1-3; d_call: -; clone_size: -; cdr3_aa: CAIGRDPLSGNTIYF; cdr3_nt: TGTGCCATCGGGAGGGACCCTCTCTCTGGAAACACCATATATTTT
v_call: TRBV24-1; j_call: TRBJ2-3; d_call: -; clone_size: once; cdr3_aa: CATSILGDTQYF; cdr3_nt: TGTGCCACCTCTATCCTGGGGGATACGCAGTATTTT
v_call: TRBV2; j_call: TRBJ1-5; d_call: -; clone_size: many; cdr3_aa: CASRGFGLDQPQHF; cdr3_nt: TGTGCCAGCAGAGGGTTCGGACTCGATCAGCCCCAGCATTTT
v_call: TRBV2; j_call: TRBJ1-1; d_call: -; clone_size: -; cdr3_aa: CASSRTQGHTEAFF; cdr3_nt: TGTGCCAGCAGTCGGACCCAAGGGCACACTGAAGCTTTCTTT
v_call: TRBV2; j_call: TRBJ2-7; d_call: -; clone_size: -; cdr3_aa: CATGPLLREQYF; cdr3_nt: TGTGCCACAGGACCATTACTACGCGAGCAGTACTTC
v_call: TRBV20-1; j_call: TRBJ2-7; d_call: TRBD1; clone_size: many; cdr3_aa: CSAQTGGHLSYEQYF; cdr3_nt: TGCAGTGCTCAAACAGGGGGGCATCTTTCCTACGAGCAGTACTTC
v_call: TRBV2; j_call: TRBJ1-4; d_call: TRBD1; clone_size: -; cdr3_aa: CASTRQGNEKLFF; cdr3_nt: TGTGCCAGCACCCGACAGGGGAATGAAAAACTGTTTTTT
v_call: TRBV7-2; j_call: TRBJ2-5; d_call: TRBD1; clone_size: once; cdr3_aa: CASSQGQGRWGETQYF; cdr3_nt: TGTGCCAGCAGCCAAGGACAGGGTCGTTGGGGAGAGACCCAGTACTTC
v_call: TRBV7-8; j_call: TRBJ2-2; d_call: -; clone_size: -; cdr3_aa: CASRAIVNTGELFF; cdr3_nt: TGTGCCAGCAGGGCTATAGTGAACACCGGGGAGCTGTTTTTT
v_call: TRBV7-2; j_call: TRBJ2-7; d_call: -; clone_size: -; cdr3_aa: CASSLAGKYEQYF; cdr3_nt: TGTGCCAGCAGCTTAGCGGGGAAGTACGAGCAGTACTTC
v_call: TRBV7-3; j_call: TRBJ2-2; d_call: TRBD1; clone_size: -; cdr3_aa: CASTPGTGGGELFF; cdr3_nt: TGTGCCAGCACCCCCGGGACAGGGGGCGGGGAGCTGTTTTTT
v_call: TRBV6-1; j_call: TRBJ2-1; d_call: -; clone_size: -; cdr3_aa: CASRDWYNEQFF; cdr3_nt: TGTGCCAGCAGAGATTGGTACAATGAGCAGTTCTTC
v_call: TRBV5-1; j_call: TRBJ2-7; d_call: -; clone_size: -; cdr3_aa: CASSLVQVTDEQYF; cdr3_nt: TGCGCCAGCAGCTTGGTTCAGGTTACCGACGAGCAGTACTTC
v_call: TRBV5-1; j_call: TRBJ2-5; d_call: -; clone_size: -; cdr3_aa: CASSLGVRQETQYF; cdr3_nt: TGCGCCAGCAGCTTGGGGGTAAGACAAGAGACCCAGTACTTC
v_call: TRBV19; j_call: TRBJ2-3; d_call: TRBD1; clone_size: -; cdr3_aa: CASSIFGQGADTQYF; cdr3_nt: TGTGCCAGTAGTATATTTGGACAGGGGGCAGATACGCAGTATTTT
v_call: TRBV6-1; j_call: TRBJ2-1; d_call: TRBD2; clone_size: -; cdr3_aa: CASSTGTSGRANEQFF; cdr3_nt: TGCGCCAGCAGCACCGGGACTAGCGGGAGGGCCAATGAGCAGTTCTTC
v_call: TRBV20-1; j_call: TRBJ2-5; d_call: TRBD2; clone_size: few; cdr3_aa: CSARDGRTSEETQYF; cdr3_nt: TGCAGTGCTAGAGATGGTAGGACTAGCGAAGAGACCCAGTACTTC
v_call: TRBV29-1; j_call: TRBJ2-7; d_call: TRBD1; clone_size: -; cdr3_aa: CSVDPGQGLYEQYF; cdr3_nt: TGCAGCGTCGACCCGGGACAGGGGCTATACGAGCAGTACTTC
v_call: TRBV25-1; j_call: TRBJ2-1; d_call: -; clone_size: once; cdr3_aa: CASSESRTDLGYEQFF; cdr3_nt: TGTGCCAGCAGTGAATCTAGGACTGATCTCGGCTATGAGCAGTTCTTC
v_call: TRBV24-1; j_call: TRBJ2-1; d_call: TRBD2; clone_size: -; cdr3_aa: CATSATSGRGEQFF; cdr3_nt: TGTGCCACCAGTGCCACTAGCGGGAGGGGGGAGCAGTTCTTC
v_call: TRBV2; j_call: TRBJ2-5; d_call: TRBD2; clone_size: -; cdr3_aa: CASKGGASGGGQETQYF; cdr3_nt: TGTGCCAGCAAAGGAGGGGCCAGCGGGGGAGGCCAAGAGACCCAGTACTTC
v_call: TRBV7-9; j_call: TRBJ2-1; d_call: -; clone_size: -; cdr3_aa: CASSLRELFSEQFF; cdr3_nt: TGTGCCAGCAGCTTAAGGGAGTTGTTTTCCGAGCAGTTCTTC